Following are 12 T cell receptor beta chains from one sample sequenced in a study of immune evolution from preneoplasia to lung adenocarcinoma. Clones were read by immunoSEQ multiplex PCR, and TCRdb kept only the in-frame ones, dropping some. In the table there are 6,000 to 7,500 clones, over 60% of which are singletons. The sample taken for sequencing was FFPE minimally invasive lung adenocarcinoma tissue. The origin of the receptors is a person aged 55 to 79 with lung adenocarcinoma.

This chain joins TRBV4-2 and TRBJ2-5, with D possibly matching TRBD1 (6 bases). V shed 1 base and J shed 5 bases, with 14 bases lying between them. In germline, CDR1 is LGHNA, CDR2 YNFKEQ. This CDR3 contains 15 residues. Written as DNA, the CDR3 is TGTGCCAGCAGCCAAGTAACAGGGTCGCGGGAGACCCAGTACTTC. Its translation is CASSQVTGSRETQYF.

This clone has only a few counts. The chain recombines TRBV19 with TRBJ2-3, with D maybe TRBD1 (6 bases). Germline values: CDR1 LNHDA, CDR2 SQIVND (reference sequence). The CDR3 sequence is 14 residues long. V lost 7 bases to trimming and J lost 1 base, with 12 bases between them. CDR3: CASTGTIGTDTQYF. The CDR3 DNA is TGTGCCAGTACCGGGACAATCGGCACAGATACGCAGTATTTT.

V is TRBV10-3 and J is TRBJ2-3; TRBD1 might be the D (5 bases). Trimming left V 2 bases short and J 2 bases short, with 11 bases between. The germline V gene encodes CDR1 ENHRY and CDR2 SYGVKD. This CDR3 is 15 amino acids long. In DNA form, the CDR3 reads TGTGCCATCAGTGAGCCGCAGGGTAACACAGATACGCAGTATTTT. It encodes CAISEPQGNTDTQYF.

This clone was detected a few times. The V gene is TRBV28, the J gene TRBJ1-1; weak D call: TRBD1 (5 bases). CDR3 length: 14 amino acids. Germline-derived CDR1 and CDR2 are MDHEN and SYDVKM. The V end was cut by 6 bases, the J end by 0 bases, with 11 bases between. The CDR3 DNA reads as TGTGCCAGCAGGACCGGGACTTTGAACACTGAAGCTTTCTTT. This encodes CASRTGTLNTEAFF.

The V gene is TRBV6-1, the J gene TRBJ1-2; TRBD1 matches at 7 bases. Germline lookup yields CDR1 MNHNS and CDR2 SASEGT. The CDR3 is 15 residues long. Trimming took 4 bases from V and 4 from J; bases not matched to a gene: 9. The CDR3 sequence: CASSVIQGGVYGYTF. The CDR3 bases are TGTGCCAGCAGTGTCATCCAGGGGGGGGTCTATGGCTACACCTTC.

This chain uses TRBV29-1 with TRBJ2-3; TRBD2 aligns across 11 bases. The ends lost 6 bases at V and 0 bases at J; junction bases unmatched: 17. The CDR3 runs to 19 residues. The germline gives CDR1 SQVTM, CDR2 ANQGSEA. In DNA form, the CDR3 reads TGCAGCGTAGCCACTAGCGGGAGCCTGGCCACGACTAGCACAGATACGCAGTATTTT. As protein: CSVATSGSLATTSTDTQYF.

Only a few counts were recorded for this clone. The rearrangement uses TRBV7-2 and TRBJ2-7; D gene unclear. V was shortened by 6 bases and J by 2 bases, with 17 bases between the two germline ends. The length of the CDR3 is 15 residues. The V gene's germline CDR1 is SGHTA and CDR2 FQGNSA. The CDR3 spells CASSSTPGPTYEQYF. As DNA, the CDR3 is TGTGCCAGCAGTTCGACCCCGGGCCCAACCTACGAGCAGTACTTC.

The chain links TRBV12-5 to TRBJ1-5; D is uncertain. Germline assignment: CDR1 LGHNT and CDR2 FRNRAP. CDR3 length: 13 residues. The V and J ends lost 6 bases and 0 bases respectively, with 6 bases between them. The CDR3 region is CASGLYSNQPQHF. The CDR3 DNA reads TGTGCTAGTGGCCTATATAGCAATCAGCCCCAGCATTTT.

For the CDR3, the DNA is TGTGCCAGCAGCCTCCTTCCCGGGGAGCTGTTTTTT. Translation: CASSLLPGELFF. The J gene is TRBJ2-2, the V gene TRBV11-3, with unresolved D. The CDR3 totals 12 residues. The V end was cut by 5 bases, the J end by 6 bases, with 7 bases between. The germline gives CDR1 SGHNT, CDR2 YENEEA. Variable domain in full (rest from reference TRBV11-3 and TRBJ2-2): EAGVVQSPRYKIIEKKQPVAFWCNPISGHNTLYWYLQNLGQGPELLIRYENEEAVDDSQLPKDRFSAERLKGVDSTLKIQPAELGDSAVYLCASSLLPGELFFGEGSRLTVL.

This clone was counted a few times. The chain joins TRBV4-1 to TRBJ2-7, with 7 bases fitting TRBD2. The germline V gene encodes CDR1 MGHRA and CDR2 YSYEKL. V lost 3 bases and J lost 6; bases outside the gene matches: 11. The CDR3 runs to 15 residues. The CDR3 sequence is CASSQAGELAGEQYF. For the CDR3, the DNA is TGCGCCAGCAGCCAGGCGGGGGAACTAGCAGGCGAGCAGTACTTC.

The chain has TRBV13 and TRBJ2-3; 13 bases agree with TRBD2. Germline trimming cut 5 bases from V and 6 bases from J; bases unmatched to any gene: 8. CDR3 length: 16 amino acids. CDR1 is PRHDT, CDR2 FYEKMQ, per germline (reference sequence). The CDR3: CASSTGTSGMRDTQYF. The CDR3 DNA reads as TGTGCCAGCAGCACCGGGACTAGCGGGATGAGGGATACGCAGTATTTT.

The CDR3 DNA sequence: TGTGCCAGCAGCCTCGGTCAAAATCAGCCCCAGCATTTT. Translation: CASSLGQNQPQHF. This sequence joins TRBV7-6 and TRBJ1-5; D gene uncertain. The CDR3 sequence is 13 residues long. V lost 5 bases and J lost 4, with 9 bases in between. From germline, CDR1 is SGHVS and CDR2 FNYEAQ.